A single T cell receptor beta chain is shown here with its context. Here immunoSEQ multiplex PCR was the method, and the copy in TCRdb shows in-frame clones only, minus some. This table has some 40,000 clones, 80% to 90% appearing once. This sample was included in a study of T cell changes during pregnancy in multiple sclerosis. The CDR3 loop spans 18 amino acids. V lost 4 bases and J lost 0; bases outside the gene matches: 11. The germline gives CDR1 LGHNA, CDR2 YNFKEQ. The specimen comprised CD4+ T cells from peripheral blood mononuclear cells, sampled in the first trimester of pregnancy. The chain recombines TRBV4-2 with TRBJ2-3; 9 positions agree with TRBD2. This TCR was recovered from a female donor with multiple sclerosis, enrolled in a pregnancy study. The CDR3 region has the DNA TGTGCCAGCAGCCCGAGCTCGGCTAGCGGGGTTAGCACAGATACGCAGTATTTT. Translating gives CASSPSSASGVSTDTQYF.